This T cell receptor beta chain was documented in a study of T-cell reconstitution after alpha-beta-depleted transplantation in children. Notes on this clonotype: Antigen unknown.

Study conclusions and caveats: The study traced high day-60 TCRbeta diversity in some patients to surviving recipient T cells and thymic progenitors. T-cell counts and diversity were attributed mostly to newly produced T cells one year after transplant. Several hundred expanded graft clones reportedly supplied alpha-beta T cells about two months after transplant.

CDR1 is SGHRS, CDR2 YFSETQ, per germline. V dropped 2 bases and J dropped 0; count of bases not matched to a gene: 5. CDR3 length: 16 residues. The library targeted TCRbeta and was prepared with unique molecular identifiers. One entry per CDR3 protein, called by TCRdb with MiXCR from the PCR reads. This sample yields about 980,000 distinct CDR3 sequences, of which roughly 29% are seen a single time; about 28% belongs to the top ten. This TCR came from a boy under three years old who had a stem cell transplant for SCID, so the T cells may come from the graft donor. The input for sequencing was PBMCs, mostly from graft donor cells, taken 360 days after TCRalphabeta/CD19-depleted stem cell transplant. The chain joins TRBV5-1 to TRBJ2-5; the match to TRBD2 covers 9 bases. Here the CDR3 reads CASSFLAGFNQETQYF. Here the CDR3 DNA reads TGCGCCAGCAGCTTTCTAGCGGGGTTCAACCAAGAGACCCAGTACTTC. Full variable domain (rest looked up from reference TRBV5-1 and TRBJ2-5): KAGVTQTPRYLIKTRGQQVTLSCSPISGHRSVSWYQQTPGQGLQFLFEYFSETQRNKGNFPGRFSGRQFSNSRSEMNVSTLELGDSALYLCASSFLAGFNQETQYFGPGTRLLVL.